This T cell receptor (beta chain) was identified in a study of blood T cell repertoires in COVID-19. About the study: Nucleic acid was either cDNA or gDNA, and it came from T cells, B-cell-depleted T cells, or PBMCs.

V gave up 1 base and J gave up 0 bases; unmatched junction bases: 7. Germline CDR1 and CDR2: SGHNT and YENEEA. This CDR3 spans 18 amino acids. In the authors' workflow: Reference gene primer amplification in the assay estimated nucleated cell counts. Libraries were prepared by immunoSEQ multiplex PCR; TCRdb keeps only in-frame clonotypes and omits some of them. V and J calls and clone size are given by that table; D and trimming were obtained from the DNA. The repertoire has 150,000 to 200,000 clones, 85% to 90% of them found once; the top ten carry just under 0.9%. This clone appeared a single time. The origin of this receptor is a woman younger than 35 who had recovered from COVID-19. The sequenced sample consisted of peripheral blood. The chain couples TRBV11-3 to TRBJ2-2; 8 nucleotides line up with TRBD2. The CDR3 loop is CASSLVGSGIPNTGELFF. Written as DNA, the CDR3 is TGTGCCAGCAGCTTAGTGGGTAGCGGGATACCGAACACCGGGGAGCTGTTTTTT.